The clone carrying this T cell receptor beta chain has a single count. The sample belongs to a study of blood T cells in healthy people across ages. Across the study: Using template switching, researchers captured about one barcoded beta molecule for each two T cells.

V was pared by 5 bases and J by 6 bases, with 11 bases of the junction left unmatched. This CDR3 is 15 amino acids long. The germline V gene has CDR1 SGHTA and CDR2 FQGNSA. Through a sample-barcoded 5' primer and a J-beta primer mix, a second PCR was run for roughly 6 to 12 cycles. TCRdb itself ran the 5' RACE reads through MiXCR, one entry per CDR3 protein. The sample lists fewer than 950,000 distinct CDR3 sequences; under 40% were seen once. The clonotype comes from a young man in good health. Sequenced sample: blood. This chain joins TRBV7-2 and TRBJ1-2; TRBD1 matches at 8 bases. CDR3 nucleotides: TGTGCCAGCAGCCTGGAGGACAGGGAAGGCGATGGCTACACCTTC. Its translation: CASSLEDREGDGYTF.